The rows below give T cell receptor beta chains drawn from one sample of a study of Ad26.COV2.S vaccination and SARS-CoV-2 variants. Sequencing was performed with immunoSEQ multiplex PCR; in TCRdb, only in-frame clones are kept and a portion is missing. The table shows about 410,000 clones, with 70% to 90% occurring only once. The source material was peripheral blood, sampled in a trial of Ad26.COV2.S vaccine versus placebo. These receptors all come from a person aged 18-60 years who received the Ad26.COV2.S COVID-19 vaccine or a placebo. Each CDR3 is given with its conserved first and last residue. The order of the fields is clone size, V gene, J gene, D gene, CDR3 DNA, CDR3 protein. D genes are given only for firm matches. Not every row has a clone size; where given, it reads once, few, many or a size class.

clone_size: NA
v_call: TRBV6-4
j_call: TRBJ1-2
d_call: TRBD1
cdr3_nt: TGTGCCAGCAGTGACTACAGGGGAGGGGGCTACACCTTC
cdr3_aa: CASSDYRGGGYTF

clone_size: once
v_call: TRBV2
j_call: TRBJ1-5
d_call: NA
cdr3_nt: TGTGCCAGCAGTGGGGCTGCCAGGGGCCGGTACAATCAGCCCCAGCATTTT
cdr3_aa: CASSGAARGRYNQPQHF

clone_size: NA
v_call: TRBV5-1
j_call: TRBJ2-5
d_call: TRBD2
cdr3_nt: TGCGCCAGCAGCTTGGTGCGGGGGGGGCAAGAGACCCAGTACTTC
cdr3_aa: CASSLVRGGQETQYF

clone_size: NA
v_call: TRBV5-4
j_call: TRBJ1-2
d_call: NA
cdr3_nt: TGTGCCAGCAGACCGGGACAAATCTATGGCTACACCTTC
cdr3_aa: CASRPGQIYGYTF

clone_size: NA
v_call: TRBV12-3/TRBV12-4
j_call: TRBJ2-7
d_call: TRBD1
cdr3_nt: TGTGCCAGCAGTCCGGGGACAGACCACGAGCAGTACTTC
cdr3_aa: CASSPGTDHEQYF

clone_size: once
v_call: TRBV6-2/TRBV6-3
j_call: TRBJ1-5
d_call: NA
cdr3_nt: TGTGCCAGCAGTTCGCCCGGGGACAATCAGCCCCAGCATTTT
cdr3_aa: CASSSPGDNQPQHF

clone_size: NA
v_call: TRBV3-1/TRBV3-2
j_call: TRBJ2-5
d_call: TRBD1
cdr3_nt: TGTGCCAGCAGCCAAGATCAGGACAGGGCGAAAGAGACCCAGTACTTC
cdr3_aa: CASSQDQDRAKETQYF

clone_size: NA
v_call: TRBV7-8
j_call: TRBJ2-4
d_call: TRBD2
cdr3_nt: TGTGCCAGCAGCAAAGGTTACTCGGGGGGACTAGCCAAAAACATTCAGTACTTC
cdr3_aa: CASSKGYSGGLAKNIQYF

clone_size: once
v_call: TRBV5-4
j_call: TRBJ1-4
d_call: NA
cdr3_nt: TGTGCCAGCAGCACCCGGGACAAGCTTAATGAAAAACTGTTTTTT
cdr3_aa: CASSTRDKLNEKLFF

clone_size: once
v_call: TRBV18
j_call: TRBJ1-1
d_call: NA
cdr3_nt: TGTGCCAGCTCACCATTTGGGGAGGGTGAGAACACTGAAGCTTTCTTT
cdr3_aa: CASSPFGEGENTEAFF

clone_size: NA
v_call: TRBV18
j_call: TRBJ2-2
d_call: TRBD1
cdr3_nt: TGTGCCAGCTCACCAATGGCACTGGGACAGGGCACCGGGGAGCTGTTTTTT
cdr3_aa: CASSPMALGQGTGELFF

clone_size: NA
v_call: TRBV19
j_call: TRBJ2-6
d_call: NA
cdr3_nt: TGTGCCAGTAGAGGGGTAGACTCTGGGGCCAACGTCCTGACTTTC
cdr3_aa: CASRGVDSGANVLTF

clone_size: NA
v_call: TRBV25-1
j_call: TRBJ1-1
d_call: NA
cdr3_nt: TGTGCCAGCAGTGAATCAGGGATGAACACTGAAGCTTTCTTT
cdr3_aa: CASSESGMNTEAFF

clone_size: once
v_call: TRBV7-8
j_call: TRBJ2-5
d_call: TRBD2
cdr3_nt: TGTGCCAGCAGCTCGCGGACTAGCACCGCGTACCAAGAGACCCAGTACTTC
cdr3_aa: CASSSRTSTAYQETQYF

clone_size: NA
v_call: TRBV11-2
j_call: TRBJ2-7
d_call: NA
cdr3_nt: TGTGCCAGCGCCTCCGACAATGGCAAGCAGTACTTC
cdr3_aa: CASASDNGKQYF